This T cell receptor beta chain was identified during a study of glioma-infiltrating T cells after dendritic cell vaccination. As for time point: after dendritic cell vaccination, including at tumor progression/relapse. Only patients with spare fresh-frozen tumor and over two years of follow-up were included. Blood PBMC samples: pre-vaccination, two weeks post third vaccination, and at tumor progression. CDR3 length equals 15 residues. In germline, CDR1 is MNHEY, CDR2 SVGAGI. V gave up 4 bases and J gave up 11 bases; unmatched junction bases: 11. Here immunoSEQ multiplex PCR was the method, and the copy in TCRdb shows in-frame clones only, minus some. The repertoire holds under 30,000 clones, 85% to 90% seen once, with roughly 2.9% in the top ten.

This clonotype was obtained from a human donor with glioblastoma. This chain joins TRBV6-5 and TRBJ1-6; TRBD1 matches at 7 bases. The sample was blood, taken after dendritic cell vaccination. CDR3 in amino acids: CASSSMTGKTPPLHF. In DNA, the CDR3 is TGTGCCAGCAGTTCCATGACAGGGAAAACCCCACCCCTCCACTTT.